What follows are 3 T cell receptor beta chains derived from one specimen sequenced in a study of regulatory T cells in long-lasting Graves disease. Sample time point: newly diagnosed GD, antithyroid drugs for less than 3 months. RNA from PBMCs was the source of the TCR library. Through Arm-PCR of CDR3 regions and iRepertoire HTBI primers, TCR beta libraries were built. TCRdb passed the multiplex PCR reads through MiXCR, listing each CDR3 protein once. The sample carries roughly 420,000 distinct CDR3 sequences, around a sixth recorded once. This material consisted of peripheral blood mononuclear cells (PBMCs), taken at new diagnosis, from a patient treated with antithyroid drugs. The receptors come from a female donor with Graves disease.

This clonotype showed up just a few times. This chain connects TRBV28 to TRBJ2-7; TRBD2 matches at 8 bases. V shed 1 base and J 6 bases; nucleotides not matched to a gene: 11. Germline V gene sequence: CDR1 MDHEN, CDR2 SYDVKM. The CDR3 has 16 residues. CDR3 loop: CASSLSRGLVSREQYF. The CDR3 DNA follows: TGTGCCAGCAGTTTATCCCGGGGACTAGTTTCTCGCGAGCAGTACTTC.

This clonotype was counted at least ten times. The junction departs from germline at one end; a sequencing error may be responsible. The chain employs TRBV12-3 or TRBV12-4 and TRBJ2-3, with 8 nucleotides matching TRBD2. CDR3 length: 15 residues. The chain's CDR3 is CASSLGGGSTDTQYF. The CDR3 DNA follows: TGTGCCAGCAGCTTAGGCGGGGGGAGCACAGATACGCAGTATTTT.

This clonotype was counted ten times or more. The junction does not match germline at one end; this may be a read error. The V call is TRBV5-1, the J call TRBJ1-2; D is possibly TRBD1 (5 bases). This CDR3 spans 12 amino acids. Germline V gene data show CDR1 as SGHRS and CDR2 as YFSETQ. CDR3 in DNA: TGTGCCAGCAGTTTAGGGGCCTATGGCTACACCTTC. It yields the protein CASSLGAYGYTF.